This T cell receptor beta chain comes out of a study of T cells in Graves' hyperthyroidism and ophthalmopathy (dated by TCRdb to about 2019). Study-wide context: Peripheral blood samples were taken at the time of initial diagnosis, prior to any treatment. To identify TCR V-J signatures that set the groups apart, the researchers used a discovery cohort of roughly 100 patients, made up of roughly 45 with Graves' ophthalmopathy and 57 with stable Graves' hyperthyroidism. Whether ophthalmopathy could be predicted prospectively was tested in an independent validation cohort made up of 18 to 20 hyperthyroidism patients plus 17 patients who later progressed to ophthalmopathy. The 100 or so discovery patients were randomly divided into training and test sets at a 7:3 ratio. The study also compared thyroid tissue and blood T-cell repertoires from five or six Graves' hyperthyroidism patients. Once sampling was done, hyperthyroidism patients were given methimazole at a starting dose of 30 mg daily, whereas ophthalmopathy patients were given high-dose intravenous methylprednisolone. The paper reports TCR Vbeta CDR3 sequencing of 130 to 150 peripheral blood samples: 40 or so ophthalmopathy, under 80 hyperthyroidism and approximately 17 progressor patients.

Stable Graves' hyperthyroidism was defined as the absence of progression to ophthalmopathy over 18 months of follow-up. The hyperthyroidism patients were between 18 and 65 years old and newly diagnosed, with a disease duration of less than 2 months. The study excluded patients with uncontrolled infections, other autoimmune diseases, pregnancy or lactation. Diagnoses relied on clinical symptoms, serum thyroxine and TRAb, thyroid ultrasound and orbital computed tomography. PBMCs were isolated from more than 8 ml of fresh peripheral blood by Ficoll-Paque density gradient centrifugation. Trizol reagent was used to extract total RNA, and RNA quality was then checked on an Agilent 2100 Bioanalyzer. V has 2 bases trimmed and J has 5 bases trimmed; junction bases matching no gene number 10. The CDR3 has 16 amino acids, counting the end cysteine and phenylalanine. Only CDR3 DNA is held: 48 bases, read in frame from base 1. For CDR1 and CDR2, the germline V gene lists SQVTM and ANQGSEA.

Worth noting for this clonotype: The clone's antigen remains unknown. It has no much larger one-base neighbor in the sample; base qualities were not kept.

General conclusions and limits of the study: During validation, the model predicted progression to ophthalmopathy a median of approximately 6 months ahead of onset, with 60% to 71% sensitivity and roughly 75% specificity. No statistical method was used to fix the sample size in advance, and group allocation was not hidden from the investigators. A model built on a 13 V-J signature distinguished ophthalmopathy from stable hyperthyroidism, reaching roughly 88% sensitivity and about 81% specificity in cross-validation and 80%/75% in testing. Blood samples also contained most of the expanded thyroid clonotypes (frequency above 0.001), which suggests that blood repertoires may reflect thyroid immune responses.

Amplification of TCR beta CDR3 regions was carried out from RNA transcripts. The first round of RT-PCR for the TCR CDR3 was performed with the HTBI primer set and the Qiagen OneStep RT-PCR kit. The libraries were constructed in a second round of multiplex PCR and then size-selected and purified. Libraries were sequenced paired-end with 100 bp reads on an Illumina HiSeq2000. As for the original processing: Raw data were processed with SOAPnuke, discarding reads with adapters, uncalled bases, mean Phred below 15, or no exact constant-primer or identifier match. High-quality paired reads were merged with COPE v1.2.5, and unique nucleotide sequences were defined as clonotypes. MiTCR v1.1 was used to align the clonotypes against IMGT TRBV, TRBD and TRBJ reference segments. Analysis was restricted to V-J combinations with a frequency above 0.0001, which covered 98% to 99.2% of repertoires. The TCS score was defined as F50 (clonal expansion) divided by E x V (chaos), with BLOSUM62-based TCRdist calculated between CDR3 peptides within each V-J. Welch's t-statistics and random forest reduced 450 to 600 V-J features to roughly 13, which were used in a naive Bayes classifier (R e1071). TCRdb reprocessing: public reads trimmed at Q25 with fastp, clones called with MiXCR, in-frame beta chains kept. A single entry per CDR3 protein holds the most common genes and DNA from its merged rows. These V and J calls derive from TCRdb rather than the authors' analysis. This sample holds 500,000 to 650,000 distinct CDR3 sequences; 14% were observed only once. The ten largest clones represent 11% to 15% of the sample.

This sequence was found in a woman aged 35 to 49 with Graves' hyperthyroidism. Sequenced material: blood. This sequence uses TRBV29-1 and TRBJ2-3; the junction holds 10 bases that match TRBD2. The CDR3 sequence is CSVEIVLAGEIDTQYF. Read as DNA, the sequence is TGCAGCGTTGAAATAGTGCTAGCGGGAGAAATAGATACGCAGTATTTT.